The 22 T cell receptor beta chains below were found in one sample sequenced in a study of T cells in Graves' hyperthyroidism and ophthalmopathy. What was amplified from RNA transcripts were TCR beta CDR3 regions. Initially, a first-round RT-PCR of the TCR CDR3 employed the HTBI primer set. TCRdb passed the multiplex PCR reads through MiXCR, listing each CDR3 protein once. The sample yields hundreds of thousands of distinct CDR3 sequences, 15% to 17% seen once. Sequencing was carried out using blood. Receptor source: a woman aged 18-29 years with Graves' hyperthyroidism.

This clonotype was picked up many times. The V gene is TRBV11-2, the J gene TRBJ1-4; no clear D gene. The germline V and J ends were trimmed by 3 bases and 6 bases, with 5 bases remaining between them. The V gene's germline CDR1 is SGHAT and CDR2 FQNNGV. The CDR3 has 12 amino acids. The CDR3 DNA follows: TGTGCCAGCAGCTTCCAGTATGAAAAACTGTTTTTT. This gives the protein CASSFQYEKLFF.

This clonotype was detected a few times. This clone may be a read error of a much larger clone one base away. The gene calls are TRBV2 and TRBJ1-2; TRBD1 might be the D (6 bases). CDR1 and CDR2 (germline): SNHLY, FYNNEI. There are 17 residues in the CDR3. Written as DNA, the CDR3 is TGTGCCAGCAGTGGGAGTCGGCCGGGGGGCGAAAACTATGGCTGCACCTTC. Its protein product is CASSGSRPGGENYGCTF.

In its sample, this clonotype was seen many times. The genes are TRBV2 and TRBJ2-1; D ambiguous. The V and J ends lost 5 bases and 0 bases respectively, with 11 bases between them. The length of the CDR3 is 15 residues. The germline gives CDR1 SNHLY, CDR2 FYNNEI. DNA of the CDR3: TGTGCCAGCAGTTCGGAGTTCTCCTCCTACAATGAGCAGTTCTTC. This translates into CASSSEFSSYNEQFF.

The chain carries TRBV3-1 and TRBJ2-1; 14 bases agree with TRBD2. The germline V gene encodes CDR1 LGHDT and CDR2 YNNKEL (reference sequence). The CDR3 is 17 residues long. V trimming: 1 base; J trimming: 7 bases; junction bases outside the gene matches: 6. Here the CDR3 reads CASSQVGLAGEGNEQFF. The CDR3 DNA sequence: TGTGCCAGCAGCCAAGTGGGACTAGCGGGAGAGGGGAATGAGCAGTTCTTC.

This chain joins TRBV7-9 and TRBJ1-6; 11 bases align to TRBD1. Germline trimming cut 4 bases from V and 8 bases from J; bases unmatched to any gene: 4. CDR1 SEHNR and CDR2 FQNEAQ come from the germline V gene (reference sequence). The CDR3 consists of 15 residues. CDR3 nucleotides: TGTGCCAGCAGCTCCACGGGACAGGGGGATTCACCCCTCCACTTT. Translated: CASSSTGQGDSPLHF.

This clonotype has ten or more counts. The chain recombines TRBV20-1 with TRBJ2-3; TRBD2 aligns across 8 bases. The J segment lost 4 bases and the V segment lost 4 bases, leaving 7 bases of the junction unmatched. This CDR3 is 14 amino acids long. Germline V gene sequence: CDR1 DFQATT, CDR2 SNEGSKA (reference sequence). The DNA for the CDR3 is TGCAGTGCTACGCCGGGACTAGGGGCAGATACGCAGTATTTT. It encodes CSATPGLGADTQYF.

This clonotype was detected many times. The chain joins TRBV24-1 to TRBJ2-1, with TRBD2 matching over 8 bases. The CDR3 runs 16 residues. Germline assignment: CDR1 KGHDR and CDR2 SFDVKD. V lost 2 bases to trimming and J lost 3 bases; unmatched junction nucleotides: 5. The DNA of the CDR3 is TGTGCCACCAGTGATTCGAGTCTAGCGGGCTACAATGAGCAGTTCTTC. It translates to CATSDSSLAGYNEQFF.

This chain connects TRBV19 to TRBJ1-3; tentatively, D is TRBD1 (6 bases). Germline V lookup: CDR1 LNHDA, CDR2 SQIVND (reference sequence). This CDR3 is 15 amino acids long. V lost 1 base, J lost 2 bases, and 9 bases lay in between. CDR3 nucleotide sequence: TGTGCCAGTAGTATAGGGGGGCTTACTGGAAACACCATATATTTT. Translated: CASSIGGLTGNTIYF.

There are many counts of this clonotype. V and J are TRBV18 and TRBJ2-7; tentatively, D is TRBD1 (6 bases). Deletions cut 4 bases from V and 0 bases from J, with 10 bases between. CDR1 KGHSH and CDR2 LQKENI come from the germline V gene. The CDR3 has 14 amino acids. CDR3 bases: TGTGCCAGCTCACGACTGGACAGCTCCTACGAGCAGTACTTC. Translation gives CASSRLDSSYEQYF.

This clonotype was detected once. The V call is TRBV5-1, the J call TRBJ2-7; the match to TRBD2 covers 10 bases. The trim removed 3 bases at V and 6 bases at J, leaving 9 bases unmatched. Germline loops: CDR1 SGHRS, CDR2 YFSETQ. The CDR3 covers 15 residues. This chain's CDR3 is CASSSYPSGGAEQYF. In nucleotides, the CDR3 is TGCGCCAGCAGCTCTTACCCTAGCGGGGGCGCCGAGCAGTACTTC.

CDR3 in DNA: TGCAGTGCTAGAGATAAGGGACAGGGGGCTGGCGGCTACACCTTC. As protein: CSARDKGQGAGGYTF. V gene TRBV20-1 combines with J gene TRBJ1-2; 12 bases align to TRBD1. CDR3 length equals 15 residues. Germline V gene data show CDR1 as DFQATT and CDR2 as SNEGSKA (reference sequence). The V and J ends lost 0 bases and 8 bases, in that order; junction bases with no gene match: 7.

This clonotype was seen more than once but under ten times. The chain links TRBV19 to TRBJ2-1; a weak D match, TRBD2 (5 bases). The CDR3 loop spans 15 amino acids. V was trimmed by 10 bases and J by 5 bases, leaving 21 bases between them. Germline V gene sequence: CDR1 LNHDA, CDR2 SQIVND (reference sequence). CDR3 sequence reads: CATPERAGPHNEQFF. For the CDR3, the DNA is TGTGCCACCCCTGAGAGGGCAGGACCCCACAATGAGCAGTTCTTC.

This clonotype was observed many times. V is TRBV18 and J is TRBJ2-1, with D unclear. The CDR3 is 13 residues long. Germline assignment: CDR1 KGHSH and CDR2 LQKENI. V was pared by 3 bases and J by 9 bases, with 12 bases between. The CDR3 sequence is CASSPSTVSEQFF. The CDR3 region has the DNA TGTGCCAGCTCACCTAGCACGGTCAGTGAGCAGTTCTTC.

As to this clonotype: A junction boundary mismatches the germline segment, possibly from a read error. As DNA, the CDR3 is TGTGCCAGCAGCTTAAATCCTTGGGGGAGCAATCGGCCCCAGCATTTT. This sequence encodes CASSLNPWGSNRPQHF. J is TRBJ1-5 and V is TRBV7-2; D is perhaps TRBD1 (5 bases). The CDR3 is 16 amino acids. Germline V gives CDR1 SGHTA, CDR2 FQGNSA. The full variable domain, in which reference TRBV7-2 and TRBJ1-5 provide the parts outside the CDR3, is GAGVSQSPSNKVTEKGKDVELRCDPISGHTALYWYRQSLGQGLEFLIYFQGNSAPDKSGLPSDRFSAERTGGSVSTLTIQRTQQEDSAVYLCASSLNPWGSNRPQHFGDGTRLSIL.

In its sample, this clonotype was seen many times. The chain couples TRBV20-1 to TRBJ1-2; TRBD1 agrees at 9 bases. The V gene end was trimmed by 5 bases and the J gene end by 5 bases; junction bases not matched to a gene: 6. The CDR3 has 13 amino acids. CDR1 and CDR2 from the germline V gene are DFQATT and SNEGSKA (reference sequence). CDR3: CSASQGAAYGYTF. CDR3 DNA: TGCAGTGCTTCACAGGGGGCAGCATATGGCTACACCTTC.

The chain combines TRBV6-1 with TRBJ2-7, with 11 bases fitting TRBD1. Trimming took 6 bases from V and 5 from J; bases not matched to a gene: 3. The CDR3 spans 13 residues. Germline CDR1 reads MNHNS; CDR2 reads SASEGT. The CDR3: CASRRTGGHEQYF. CDR3 nucleotide sequence: TGTGCCAGCAGGAGGACAGGGGGCCACGAGCAGTACTTC.

This clonotype was recorded once. This chain uses TRBV3-1 with TRBJ2-5; TRBD2 matches at 9 bases. Trimming took 2 bases from V and 4 from J; bases not matched to a gene: 11. The V gene's germline CDR1 is LGHDT and CDR2 YNNKEL (reference sequence). The CDR3 has 17 amino acids. The CDR3 protein is CASSQPGLAKGRETQYF. In DNA, the CDR3 is TGTGCCAGCAGCCAACCCGGACTAGCGAAGGGGAGAGAGACCCAGTACTTC.

This clonotype came up a few times. This rearrangement joins TRBV13 to TRBJ2-1; TRBD1 might be the D (5 bases). The length of the CDR3 is 15 residues. The germline V gene has CDR1 PRHDT and CDR2 FYEKMQ (reference sequence). V lost 2 bases and J 0 bases, leaving 8 bases between the germline ends. The DNA of the CDR3 is TGTGCCAGCAGCTTATGGACAAGCTCCTACAATGAGCAGTTCTTC. Translated: CASSLWTSSYNEQFF.

This clonotype was recorded at least ten times. V gene TRBV27 combines with J gene TRBJ1-5, with D unresolved. Germline-derived CDR1 and CDR2 are MNHEY and SMNVEV (reference sequence). This CDR3 is built from 14 residues. Trimming took 8 bases from V and 7 from J, leaving 18 bases between them. CDR3: CASSARVWRQPQHF. CDR3 in DNA: TGTGCCAGCTCTGCAAGGGTGTGGAGGCAGCCCCAGCATTTT.

This clonotype was counted only a few times. The genes are TRBV6-1 and TRBJ2-4, with 8 bases that match TRBD1. This CDR3 spans 18 amino acids. V was clipped by 7 bases and J by 0 bases; unmatched bases: 14. Per germline, CDR1 MNHNS and CDR2 SASEGT. CDR3 in DNA: TGTGCCAGCAATAAAATCATAGGGACAGGCGAAGCCAAAAACATTCAGTACTTC. This gives the protein CASNKIIGTGEAKNIQYF.

This clonotype has a count of ten or more. The gene calls are TRBV13 and TRBJ1-2, with D possibly matching TRBD1 (5 bases). The CDR3 contains 14 residues. V was cut by 2 bases and J by 4 bases, with 11 bases left in between. CDR1 PRHDT and CDR2 FYEKMQ come from the germline V gene (reference sequence). The CDR3 sequence: CASSLRGEGYGYTF. CDR3 bases: TGTGCCAGCAGCTTACGAGGGGAGGGCTATGGCTACACCTTC.

This clonotype has a handful of counts. This sequence joins TRBV6-1 and TRBJ2-2, with D perhaps TRBD1 (6 bases). Between the trimmed V and J ends, which lost 6 bases and 5 bases, there was a span of 19 bases. Germline loops: CDR1 MNHNS, CDR2 SASEGT. The CDR3 has 16 residues. CDR3 amino acids: CASSLAPIRGTGELFF. CDR3 nucleotides: TGTGCCAGCAGCCTAGCCCCTATTAGGGGGACCGGGGAGCTGTTTTTT.